A single sample is the source of the 10 T cell receptor beta chains below, sequenced in a study of blood T cells in healthy people across ages. Through a sample-barcoded 5' primer and a J-beta primer mix, a second PCR was run for roughly 6 to 12 cycles. TCRdb itself ran the 5' RACE reads through MiXCR, one entry per CDR3 protein. The sample lists roughly 700,000 distinct CDR3 sequences; 49% were seen once. Sequenced input: blood. These receptors all come from a woman in her sixties in good health.

Only a few counts were recorded for this clonotype. The chain links TRBV20-1 to TRBJ2-6; 9 positions agree with TRBD1. Per germline, CDR1 DFQATT and CDR2 SNEGSKA (reference sequence). Trimming cost V 5 bases and J 2 bases; bases outside gene matches: 10. CDR3 length: 17 amino acids. CDR3 nucleotide sequence: TGCAGTGCTGGATCGGGACAGGGCGGCGCTGGGGCCAACGTCCTGACTTTC. This encodes CSAGSGQGGAGANVLTF.

The table lists this clonotype with a few counts. The chain uses TRBV20-1 and TRBJ2-7; 7 bases are a match to TRBD2. Unmatched junction bases numbered 3, after V lost 1 base and J lost 3 bases. Germline V gene data show CDR1 as DFQATT and CDR2 as SNEGSKA (reference sequence). The length of the CDR3 is 13 residues. This CDR3 reads CSARGRTSYEQYF. CDR3 DNA: TGCAGTGCTAGAGGCCGGACTAGCTACGAGCAGTACTTC.

This clonotype occurred once. The V and J genes are TRBV14 and TRBJ1-1; TRBD1 matches 9 bases. Germline loops: CDR1 SGHDN, CDR2 FVKESK. The trim removed 3 bases at V and 4 bases at J, leaving 6 bases unmatched. The CDR3 has 15 amino acids. CDR3 protein: CASSQQTGGPTEAFF. The CDR3 nucleotides are TGTGCCAGCAGCCAGCAAACAGGGGGCCCCACTGAAGCTTTCTTT. Full variable domain (outside the CDR3, taken from reference TRBV14 and TRBJ1-1): EAGVTQFPSHSVIEKGQTVTLRCDPISGHDNLYWYRRVMGKEIKFLLHFVKESKQDESGMPNNRFLAERTGGTYSTLKVQPAELEDSGVYFCASSQQTGGPTEAFFGQGTRLTVV.

J is TRBJ2-5 and V is TRBV20-1; the match to TRBD1 covers 9 bases. The assigned J gene may be wrong: the sequence end matches TRBJ2-7 better. Germline V CDR1 and CDR2: DFQATT, SNEGSKA (reference sequence). This CDR3 spans 13 amino acids. As DNA, the CDR3 is TGCAGTGCTCTCCGGACAGGGGCCTACGAGCAGTACTTC. Translating it yields CSALRTGAYEQYF.

The chain recombines TRBV20-1 with TRBJ2-1; 8 bases match TRBD2. V shed 6 bases, J shed 6 bases, and the junction held 4 bases outside the gene matches. The CDR3 totals 12 residues. In germline, CDR1 is DFQATT, CDR2 SNEGSKA (reference sequence). Here the CDR3 DNA reads TGCAGTGCCTTTACTAGCGGCAATGAGCAGTTCTTC. Encoded protein: CSAFTSGNEQFF.

V usage is TRBV28 and J usage is TRBJ2-3, with 7 bases matching TRBD1. This CDR3 has 13 residues. Germline CDR1 and CDR2: MDHEN and SYDVKM. V lost 7 bases and J lost 6; bases outside the gene matches: 7. In nucleotides, the CDR3 is TGTGCCAGCACCCCTGACAGGGACGATACGCAGTATTTT. The encoded protein is CASTPDRDDTQYF.

This chain connects TRBV4-2 to TRBJ2-7; either TRBD1 or TRBD2 may fit D (5 bases each). Trimming cost V 5 bases and J 3 bases, with 11 bases left between them. Germline-derived CDR1 and CDR2 are LGHNA and YNFKEQ. The CDR3 has 13 residues. CDR3: CASSGGQLYEQYF. In DNA, the CDR3 is TGTGCCAGCAGCGGGGGTCAGCTCTACGAGCAGTACTTC.

This chain joins TRBV7-2 and TRBJ2-5; TRBD2 matches 15 bases. Looked up from germline, CDR1 is SGHTA and CDR2 is FQGNSA. V shed 4 bases, J shed 7 bases, and the junction held 10 bases outside the gene matches. The CDR3 runs to 17 residues. Written as DNA, the CDR3 is TGTGCCAGCAGCTCGGTTGGACTAGCGGGAGGGCTCGGGACCCAGTACTTC. Translating it yields CASSSVGLAGGLGTQYF.

Only one count was recorded for this clonotype. The rearrangement links TRBV4-2 to TRBJ2-1, with 7 bases that match TRBD2. The germline gives CDR1 LGHNA, CDR2 YNFKEQ. The CDR3 spans 15 residues. V trimming: 3 bases; J trimming: 10 bases; junction bases outside the gene matches: 12. The CDR3 DNA reads as TGTGCCAGCAGCCACCGCCCCGGACTAGTCGCGGAGCAGTTCTTC. This sequence encodes CASSHRPGLVAEQFF.

This clonotype was detected many times. The chain is built from TRBV29-1 and TRBJ2-5; 10 bases map to TRBD1. From germline, CDR1 is SQVTM and CDR2 ANQGSEA. Trimming at V came to 6 bases and at J to 3 bases, leaving 4 bases not matched to a gene. There are 13 residues in the CDR3. DNA for the CDR3: TGCAGCGTCCTGGACAGGGGGAAAGAGACCCAGTACTTC. Translating gives CSVLDRGKETQYF. Full variable domain (missing parts from reference TRBV29-1 and TRBJ2-5): SAVISQKPSRDICQRGTSLTIQCQVDSQVTMMFWYRQQPGQSLTLIATANQGSEATYESGFVIDKFPISRPNLTFSTLTVSNMSPEDSSIYLCSVLDRGKETQYFGPGTRLLVL.